A selection of T cell receptor beta chains follows, all from one sample in a study of blood T cell repertoires in COVID-19. Here immunoSEQ multiplex PCR was the method, and the copy in TCRdb shows in-frame clones only, minus some. The data show under 100,000 clones, just under 85% seen once. Source material: peripheral blood. The receptors originated from a man older than 75 with active or convalescent COVID-19. Both conserved end residues are part of each CDR3. Each record gives: D gene, V gene, J gene, clone size, CDR3 protein, CDR3 DNA. D genes are given only for firm matches. Clone sizes are given selectively: once, few, many, or a class where the clone is expanded.

>-|TRBV28|TRBJ1-1|-
CATTQPGEAFF
TGTGCCACCACCCAACCGGGGGAAGCTTTCTTT
>-|TRBV15|TRBJ2-3|once
CATSRTQTRSRDTQYF
TGTGCCACCAGCCGAACGCAGACACGATCCAGGGATACGCAGTATTTT
>TRBD1|TRBV2|TRBJ2-1|once
CASSEPGTGYREQFF
TGTGCCAGCAGTGAACCCGGGACAGGGTACAGGGAGCAGTTCTTC
>-|TRBV19|TRBJ1-5|-
CASSFRELNQPQHF
TGTGCCAGTAGCTTCCGGGAGCTTAATCAGCCCCAGCATTTT
>-|TRBV24-1|TRBJ2-3|-
CATSERRPSTDTQYF
TGTGCCACCAGTGAAAGGAGACCCAGCACAGATACGCAGTATTTT
>TRBD1|TRBV19|TRBJ2-2|-
CASRPGQGANTGELFF
TGTGCCAGTAGACCGGGACAGGGGGCGAACACCGGGGAGCTGTTTTTT
>-|TRBV10-3|TRBJ1-1|once
CAISERGNTEAFF
TGTGCCATCAGTGAGCGGGGAAACACTGAAGCTTTCTTT
>-|TRBV27|TRBJ2-3|-
CASSSPGPSRTQYF
TGTGCCAGCAGTTCGCCAGGGCCGAGCCGTACGCAGTATTTT
>-|TRBV27|TRBJ1-5|-
CASSLLGGNQPQHF
TGTGCCAGCAGTTTATTGGGGGGGAATCAGCCCCAGCATTTT
>TRBD1|TRBV10-2|TRBJ1-1|-
CASSRTGNTEAFF
TGCGCCAGCAGCAGGACAGGGAACACTGAAGCTTTCTTT
>TRBD2|TRBV14|TRBJ2-5|-
CASSPLVAGVETQYF
TGTGCCAGCAGCCCCCTAGTAGCGGGGGTCGAGACCCAGTACTTC
>TRBD1|TRBV19|TRBJ1-5|-
CASSIARTGGYQPQHF
TGTGCCAGTAGTATAGCTCGGACAGGGGGATATCAGCCCCAGCATTTT
>TRBD1|TRBV6-2/TRBV6-3|TRBJ1-1|-
CASSYIGQGTEAFF
TGTGCCAGCAGTTACATTGGACAGGGCACTGAAGCTTTCTTT
>-|TRBV28|TRBJ1-5|-
CASRYRARLLNQPQHF
TGTGCCAGCAGATACAGGGCCCGACTCCTTAATCAGCCCCAGCATTTT
>TRBD1|TRBV24-1|TRBJ2-1|-
CATSKRTGGGEQFF
TGTGCCACCTCAAAAAGGACAGGGGGCGGTGAGCAGTTCTTC
>-|TRBV2|TRBJ2-5|-
CASSDRVIRAETQYF
TGTGCCAGCAGTGACAGGGTTATTCGGGCTGAGACCCAGTACTTC
>-|TRBV19|TRBJ1-1|-
CASSATGIEAFF
TGTGCCAGTAGTGCTACCGGGATCGAAGCTTTCTTT
>TRBD1|TRBV5-1|TRBJ1-1|-
CASSLTGTGGSTEAFF
TGCGCCAGCAGCTTAACCGGGACAGGGGGAAGCACTGAAGCTTTCTTT
>TRBD2|TRBV19|TRBJ2-5|-
CASRGLAGGRETQYF
TGTGCCAGTAGGGGACTAGCGGGGGGACGGGAGACCCAGTACTTC
>TRBD2|TRBV5-4|TRBJ2-5|-
CASTRSGTEETQYF
TGTGCCAGCACCCGTAGCGGGACCGAAGAGACCCAGTACTTC
>TRBD2|TRBV7-3|TRBJ2-5|-
CASSLRPSGTGETQYF
TGTGCCAGCAGCTTACGGCCTAGCGGGACTGGGGAGACCCAGTACTTC
>TRBD2|TRBV23-1|TRBJ2-5|-
CASSAAGVGETQYF
TGCGCCAGCAGTGCCGCGGGGGTTGGGGAGACCCAGTACTTC
>TRBD2|TRBV19|TRBJ2-2|-
CASSFLASGRARDTGELFF
TGTGCCAGTAGTTTCTTAGCTAGCGGGAGGGCCCGTGACACCGGGGAGCTGTTTTTT
>TRBD1|TRBV2|TRBJ1-1|-
CASSGQGYTEAFF
TGTGCCAGCAGCGGACAGGGGTACACTGAAGCTTTCTTT
>-|TRBV19|TRBJ1-1|-
CASSITVVNTEAFF
TGTGCCAGTAGTATTACAGTGGTGAACACTGAAGCTTTCTTT
>-|TRBV6-1|TRBJ1-3|-
CASSEASGTSSGNTIYF
TGTGCCAGCAGTGAAGCCAGCGGCACCTCCTCTGGAAACACCATATATTTT
>TRBD1|TRBV3-1/TRBV3-2|TRBJ1-1|-
CASSRTGGNTEAFF
TGTGCCAGCAGCCGGACAGGAGGGAACACTGAAGCTTTCTTT
>-|TRBV4-1|TRBJ2-1|-
CASSQVISSPSRFYNEQFF
TGCGCCAGCAGCCAAGTCATATCTAGTCCCTCGCGTTTCTACAATGAGCAGTTCTTC
>TRBD2|TRBV5-1|TRBJ2-1|-
CASEKGDSGTSGSDEQFF
TGCGCCAGCGAAAAGGGCGACTCCGGGACTAGCGGGAGCGATGAGCAGTTCTTC
>-|TRBV10-3|TRBJ1-1|-
CATRGAGVNTEAFF
TGTGCCACCCGAGGGGCGGGAGTGAACACTGAAGCTTTCTTT
>-|TRBV28|TRBJ1-4|-
CASRTPGSDEKLFF
TGTGCCAGCAGAACCCCGGGGAGCGATGAAAAACTGTTTTTT
>-|TRBV2|TRBJ1-5|-
CASSVGQNQPQHF
TGTGCCAGCAGTGTTGGTCAGAATCAGCCCCAGCATTTT
>-|TRBV13|TRBJ1-6|-
CASSRRRQASSYNSPLHF
TGTGCCAGCAGCCGCCGAAGACAGGCCAGCTCCTATAATTCACCCCTCCACTTT
>-|TRBV7-3|TRBJ2-1|-
CASSFFGVPEQFF
TGTGCCAGCAGCTTCTTTGGAGTTCCTGAGCAGTTCTTC
>-|TRBV24-1|TRBJ2-2|-
CATSDLTGSARTGELFF
TGTGCCACCAGTGATTTGACAGGTTCTGCACGGACCGGGGAGCTGTTTTTT
>-|TRBV12-3/TRBV12-4|TRBJ1-4|-
CASVAAGEKLFF
TGTGCCAGCGTTGCGGCGGGCGAAAAACTGTTTTTT
>-|TRBV9|TRBJ2-2|-
CASSVSRGFSGELFF
TGTGCCAGCAGCGTGTCTAGAGGGTTCTCCGGGGAGCTGTTTTTT
>TRBD1|TRBV29-1|TRBJ1-1|-
CSVVLTGGWTEAFF
TGCAGCGTTGTTCTGACAGGGGGTTGGACTGAAGCTTTCTTT
>-|TRBV6-6|TRBJ2-3|-
CASRRRGGSRSTDTQYF
TGTGCCAGCAGACGACGAGGAGGGTCCAGATCCACAGATACGCAGTATTTT
>TRBD1|TRBV4-2|TRBJ1-1|-
CASSHGTGGRGTEAFF
TGTGCCAGCAGCCACGGGACAGGGGGAAGGGGCACTGAAGCTTTCTTT
>TRBD1|TRBV5-4|TRBJ1-2|-
CASSLGQGVSLLGYTF
TGTGCCAGCAGCTTGGGACAGGGGGTCAGTCTACTAGGCTACACCTTC
>-|TRBV19|TRBJ1-5|-
CASSIGGSRWEDSNQPQHF
TGTGCCAGTAGTATAGGGGGCAGCCGTTGGGAGGATAGCAATCAGCCCCAGCATTTT
>-|TRBV2|TRBJ1-2|-
CASSLSRDNYGYTF
TGTGCCAGCAGCTTGTCCCGGGATAATTATGGCTACACCTTC
>-|TRBV21-1|TRBJ1-5|-
CPCVGLGSNQPQHF
-
>TRBD1|TRBV6-4|TRBJ1-1|-
CASSRDRGSQAFF
TGTGCCAGCAGCCGGGACAGGGGGTCTCAAGCTTTCTTT
>-|TRBV7-8|TRBJ1-2|-
CASSLAAGEGGYTF
TGTGCCAGCAGCTTAGCGGCAGGGGAAGGTGGCTACACCTTC
>-|TRBV6-2/TRBV6-3|TRBJ1-5|-
CASSYGGGNNQPQHF
TGTGCCAGCAGTTACGGTGGGGGGAACAATCAGCCCCAGCATTTT
>-|TRBV6-5|TRBJ2-5|once
CASSWAVQETQYF
TGTGCCAGCAGTTGGGCAGTTCAAGAGACCCAGTACTTC
>TRBD1|TRBV10-3|TRBJ2-3|-
CAISQGQEGRSQYF
TGTGCCATCAGTCAGGGACAGGAGGGGCGGTCGCAGTATTTT
>TRBD1|TRBV5-1|TRBJ1-1|-
CASSLPTGGNTEAFF
TGCGCCAGCAGCTTGCCGACAGGGGGGAACACTGAAGCTTTCTTT
>TRBD1|TRBV9|TRBJ2-1|-
CASSVGTGSFNEQFF
TGTGCCAGCAGCGTAGGGACAGGGTCTTTCAATGAGCAGTTCTTC
>TRBD1|TRBV5-6|TRBJ1-4|-
CASSWDRVEKLFF
TGTGCCAGCAGCTGGGACAGGGTCGAAAAACTGTTTTTT